The entry below gives a single T cell receptor beta chain sequence along with its context. Its antigen is currently unknown. Isolated RNA was reverse transcribed in full, so expressed TCRB transcripts were sequenced. Naive, central memory and regulatory T cell samples yielded around 3.3 million reads on average. Only in-frame clones appear in the TCRdb table, and some are missing; sequencing was by immunoSEQ multiplex PCR. The sample lists approximately 600,000 clones, around 12% occurring once. Germline assignment: CDR1 LGHNA and CDR2 YSLEER. The CDR3 extends over 13 amino acids. The V gene lost 4 bases and the J gene lost 2 bases, with 8 bases spanning the gap. The source of the sample is a study of beta chain features in type 1 diabetes. General study points: Researchers report that Type 1 diabetes patients had moderately but significantly shorter TCRB CDR3s across all four CD4+ subsets.

This TCR derives from a man under 40 with type 1 diabetes. The sequencing sample was made of naive CD4+ T cells from blood. The chain links TRBV4-3 to TRBJ2-5, with no clear D. The CDR3 is CASSRMGQETQYF. CDR3 DNA sequence: TGCGCCAGCAGCCGGATGGGGCAAGAGACCCAGTACTTC.